The next 15 T cell receptor beta chains were all read from a single sample in a study of blood T cell repertoires in COVID-19. TCRdb's table, derived via immunoSEQ multiplex PCR, lists solely in-frame clones and lacks some. Among 310,000 or so clones listed, 80% to 90% were seen once. Sequencing used peripheral blood. These TCRs come from a man aged 45-60 years with active or convalescent COVID-19.

This clone was seen just once. CDR3 DNA sequence: TGTGCCAGCTCCCCGGGTAGCGATAGAGGAGAGACCCAGTACTTC. As protein: CASSPGSDRGETQYF. This sequence joins TRBV18 and TRBJ2-5; the D gene is possibly TRBD2 (5 bases). The CDR3 sequence is 15 residues long. With 6 bases removed from V and 4 bases from J, the gap between germline ends came to 18 bases. From germline, CDR1 is KGHSH and CDR2 LQKENI.

The chain carries TRBV28 and TRBJ2-1, with 8 nucleotides matching TRBD2. Per the germline V gene, CDR1 is MDHEN and CDR2 is SYDVKM. V shed 8 bases, J shed 9 bases, and the junction held 15 bases outside the gene matches. The CDR3 sequence is 15 residues long. The CDR3 DNA follows: TGTGCCAGCGGATCCGGGACTAGAGGGCTAGCTGAGCAGTTCTTC. Its protein product is CASGSGTRGLAEQFF. Full variable domain (rest looked up from reference TRBV28 and TRBJ2-1): DVKVTQSSRYLVKRTGEKVFLECVQDMDHENMFWYRQDPGLGLRLIYFSYDVKMKEKGDIPEGYSVSREKKERFSLILESASTNQTSMYLCASGSGTRGLAEQFFGPGTRLTVL.

The chain links TRBV5-1 to TRBJ2-2; possibly TRBD2 for D (6 bases). Germline loops: CDR1 SGHRS, CDR2 YFSETQ. Deletions cut 2 bases from V and 7 bases from J, with 15 bases between. The CDR3 runs 15 residues. The CDR3 here is CASSFSTGDSGELFF. In nucleotides, the CDR3 is TGCGCCAGCAGCTTTTCTACGGGAGACAGCGGGGAGCTGTTTTTT.

This clone was seen a handful of times. This sequence joins TRBV7-9 and TRBJ2-3; 9 bases fit TRBD2. In germline, CDR1 is SEHNR, CDR2 FQNEAQ (reference sequence). The V gene end was trimmed by 5 bases and the J gene end by 0 bases; junction bases not matched to a gene: 9. The CDR3 is 17 residues long. CDR3 in amino acids: CASSQTAGGASTDTQYF. The CDR3 DNA reads as TGTGCCAGCAGCCAAACCGCGGGGGGGGCTAGCACAGATACGCAGTATTTT.

The rearrangement uses TRBV4-3 and TRBJ2-5, with TRBD1 as a possible D gene (6 bases). The CDR3 is 14 amino acids. Germline CDR1 reads LGHNA; CDR2 reads YSLEER. Trimming removed 0 bases from V and 3 bases from J, with 8 bases in between. The CDR3 DNA is TGCGCCAGCAGCCAAGAACACAGGGAAGAGACCCAGTACTTC. Its translation is CASSQEHREETQYF.

This clone was seen a few times. The CDR3 is CASSQVTGTSGGEQFF. In nucleotides, the CDR3 is TGTGCCAGCAGCCAAGTTACCGGGACTAGCGGGGGTGAGCAGTTCTTC. This rearrangement joins TRBV4-2 to TRBJ2-1, with 14 bases aligning to TRBD2. This CDR3 comprises 16 residues. Germline V CDR1 and CDR2: LGHNA, YNFKEQ. V shed 1 base and J 9 bases; nucleotides not matched to a gene: 5.

J is TRBJ1-1 and V is TRBV12-5; TRBD1 matches at 7 bases. The length of the CDR3 is 13 residues. Looked up from germline, CDR1 is LGHNT and CDR2 is FRNRAP. The trim removed 4 bases at V and 4 bases at J, leaving 3 bases unmatched. DNA of the CDR3: TGTGCTAGTGGTTCCCGGACAGGCACTGAAGCTTTCTTT. This codes for CASGSRTGTEAFF.

The V call is TRBV6-4, the J call TRBJ2-1, with D maybe TRBD2 (6 bases). The CDR3 is 12 residues long. Per germline, CDR1 MRHNA and CDR2 SNTAGT. With 1 base removed from V and 14 bases from J, the gap between germline ends came to 12 bases. The CDR3 sequence: CASSDLGGAKFF. The CDR3 DNA sequence: TGTGCCAGCAGTGACTTGGGCGGGGCGAAGTTCTTC.

V is TRBV11-2 and J is TRBJ1-1; a possible D gene is TRBD1 (5 bases). The CDR3 covers 14 residues. Germline-derived CDR1 and CDR2 are SGHAT and FQNNGV. V was shortened by 3 bases and J by 5 bases, with 13 bases between the two germline ends. CDR3 nucleotides: TGTGCCAGCAGCTTGGGACGGGGGAGGACTGAAGCTTTCTTT. Amino acid sequence: CASSLGRGRTEAFF.

V is TRBV3-1 (or the pseudogene TRBV3-2) and J is TRBJ2-7, with TRBD1 matching 10 bases. The germline V gene encodes CDR1 LGHDT and CDR2 YNNKEL (reference sequence). This CDR3 contains 15 residues. V gave up 4 bases and J gave up 2 bases; unmatched junction bases: 5. This CDR3 reads CASSLIGQGAYEQYF. CDR3 nucleotide sequence: TGTGCCAGCAGCCTAATCGGACAGGGGGCCTACGAGCAGTACTTC.

The chain links TRBV4-3 to TRBJ2-6; D is ambiguous. CDR3 length: 17 amino acids. The germline CDR1 and CDR2 sequences are LGHNA and YSLEER. The V gene lost 0 bases and the J gene lost 4 bases, with 13 bases spanning the gap. The chain's CDR3 is CASSQDRRGSGANVLTF. In DNA, the CDR3 is TGCGCCAGCAGCCAAGACAGAAGAGGATCCGGGGCCAACGTCCTGACTTTC.

The V call is TRBV2, the J call TRBJ1-4; TRBD1 agrees at 8 bases. Unmatched junction bases numbered 7, after V lost 2 bases and J lost 8 bases. The CDR3 is 15 amino acids. The germline V gene has CDR1 SNHLY and CDR2 FYNNEI. CDR3 residues: CASSEPEQGGEKLFF. The DNA for the CDR3 is TGTGCCAGCAGTGAACCCGAACAGGGGGGCGAAAAACTGTTTTTT. Supplemented by reference TRBV2 and TRBJ1-4, the full variable domain reads EPEVTQTPSHQVTQMGQEVILRCVPISNHLYFYWYRQILGQKVEFLVSFYNNEISEKSEIFDDQFSVERPDGSNFTLKIRSTKLEDSAMYFCASSEPEQGGEKLFFGSGTQLSVL.

The CDR3 sequence: CASSPSNGRQPQHF. CDR3 DNA sequence: TGTGCCAGCAGTCCATCAAACGGGAGGCAGCCCCAGCATTTT. V is TRBV28 and J is TRBJ1-5; the D is unclear. Germline lookup yields CDR1 MDHEN and CDR2 SYDVKM. There are 14 residues in the CDR3. Trimming shortened V by 5 bases and J by 7 bases, and 15 bases separated the two germline ends.

The rearrangement links TRBV2 to TRBJ1-1; tentative D call: TRBD1 (6 bases). Trimming took 10 bases from V and 3 from J, leaving 18 bases between them. The germline V gene has CDR1 SNHLY and CDR2 FYNNEI. There are 14 residues in the CDR3. The CDR3 loop reads CANPREGEHTEAFF. The CDR3 DNA is TGTGCCAACCCTCGGGAGGGGGAACACACTGAAGCTTTCTTT.

V usage is TRBV9 and J usage is TRBJ1-2; the match to TRBD1 covers 8 bases. Germline values: CDR1 SGDLS, CDR2 YYNGEE. V lost 3 bases to trimming and J lost 4 bases; unmatched junction nucleotides: 8. This CDR3 region has 15 residues. CDR3 coding DNA: TGTGCCAGCAGCGGAAGGGCAGGGGGCGTCTATGGCTACACCTTC. This gives the protein CASSGRAGGVYGYTF.